A single sample is the source of the 10 T cell receptor beta chains below, sequenced in a study of Graves' ophthalmopathy and Graves' hyperthyroidism. Amplification targeted the TCR beta CDR3 regions, with RNA transcripts as the source material. HTBI primers primed a first-round RT-PCR, and a second-round multiplex PCR followed. TCRdb called the multiplex PCR reads again in MiXCR, with one record for every CDR3 protein. The top ten hold 8.5% to 14% of the sample, which has over a million distinct CDR3 sequences, about two fifths seen once. Sample: peripheral blood or thyroid tissue (not recorded which). The receptors shown here come from an adult man with Graves' hyperthyroidism.

The chain carries TRBV29-1 and TRBJ1-2; D is unclear. Germline V gene data show CDR1 as SQVTM and CDR2 as ANQGSEA. The CDR3 totals 11 residues. The CDR3 sequence: CSPDGDYGYTF. The CDR3 nucleotides read TGCAGTCCCGACGGAGACTATGGCTACACCTTC.

In its sample, this clonotype was seen a few times. The V call is TRBV6-2 or TRBV6-3, the J call TRBJ2-7, with 9 bases fitting TRBD1. V lost 6 bases, J lost 4 bases, and 13 bases stayed unmatched. The CDR3 extends over 16 amino acids. Germline CDR1 is MNHEY and CDR2 is SVGEGT. CDR3 in amino acids: CASSRAGMDRGYEQYF. CDR3 bases: TGTGCCAGCAGCCGGGCAGGTATGGACAGGGGATACGAGCAGTACTTC.

In the case of this clonotype: This may be a read error: a much more frequent sequence differs by one nucleotide. The V call is TRBV7-9, the J call TRBJ2-5; the D gene is possibly TRBD2 (5 bases). CDR1 and CDR2 (germline): SEHNR, FQNEAQ (reference sequence). The CDR3 consists of 15 residues. V lost 4 bases and J 1 base, leaving 13 bases between the germline ends. CDR3 sequence (DNA): TGTGCCAGCAGCTCCAGCGGTAGTTCCCAAGAGACCCAGTACTTC. Protein product: CASSSSGSSQETQYF.

This clonotype was counted between two and nine times. A read error may explain this, as a much larger clone is one base away. V and J are TRBV9 and TRBJ1-1; possibly TRBD1 for D (5 bases). This CDR3 spans 15 amino acids. CDR1 and CDR2 from the germline V gene are SGDLS and YYNGEE. V was clipped by 3 bases and J by 1 base, with 13 bases between them. CDR3 sequence (DNA): TGTGCCAGCAGCGGGGGGATCCTGGGGAACACTGAAGCTTTCTTT. It translates to CASSGGILGNTEAFF.

In its sample, this clonotype was seen a few times. The chain combines TRBV5-1 with TRBJ1-1, with a possible D match to TRBD1 (6 bases). V lost 0 bases and J lost 6, with 18 bases in between. Germline CDR1 reads SGHRS; CDR2 reads YFSETQ. CDR3 length equals 16 residues. CDR3 coding DNA: TGCGCCAGCAGCTTGGCCATAGTGGGGGCTCTATCTGAAGCTTTCTTT. Its protein product is CASSLAIVGALSEAFF.

This clonotype was observed many times. The chain joins TRBV20-1 to TRBJ2-7; no clear D gene. CDR1 and CDR2 (germline): DFQATT, SNEGSKA (reference sequence). The CDR3 is 13 amino acids. V was trimmed by 0 bases and J by 3 bases, leaving 9 bases between them. For the CDR3, the DNA is TGCAGTGCTAGAGAAACCCGGAACTACGAGCAGTACTTC. This encodes CSARETRNYEQYF.

This clonotype has just a few counts. CDR3 loop: CASSQGLAGGRKQYF. In DNA, the CDR3 is TGTGCCAGCAGCCAAGGACTAGCGGGAGGGCGAAAGCAGTACTTC. The V gene is TRBV11-2, the J gene TRBJ2-7, with TRBD2 matching over 15 bases. CDR1 SGHAT and CDR2 FQNNGV come from the germline V gene. J was trimmed by 8 bases and V by 5 bases; bases with no gene match: 7. There are 15 residues in the CDR3.

This clonotype occurred a few times. CDR3 in DNA: TGTGCCAGCTCCACGGACAGCGGATTCTACGAGCAGTACTTC. As protein: CASSTDSGFYEQYF. The rearrangement links TRBV6-6 to TRBJ2-7; D is perhaps TRBD1 (6 bases). CDR3 length: 14 residues. Germline V gene sequence: CDR1 MNHNY, CDR2 SVGAGI (reference sequence). Trimming pared 8 bases from V and 3 bases from J, leaving 17 bases between.

The CDR3 DNA is TGCAGTGCTAGACCCAGGACAGGGCACACCGGGGAGCTGTTTTTT. Residues: CSARPRTGHTGELFF. J is TRBJ2-2 and V is TRBV20-1, with 8 bases matching TRBD1. CDR3 size: 15 residues. With V trimmed by 2 bases and J by 3 bases, 5 bases remained unmatched. Germline V gene lookup returns CDR1 DFQATT and CDR2 SNEGSKA (reference sequence).

This clonotype was seen at least ten times. The rearrangement links TRBV19 to TRBJ1-5; 11 bases match TRBD1. Germline-derived CDR1 and CDR2 are LNHDA and SQIVND (reference sequence). CDR3 size: 18 residues. The junction had 9 bases not matched to a gene; V was cut back by 5 bases and J by 0 bases. The CDR3 DNA follows: TGTGCCAGTAGTGTCTCCGGGACAGGGGGTTATAGCAATCAGCCCCAGCATTTT. Its translation is CASSVSGTGGYSNQPQHF.